A selection of T cell receptor beta chains follows, all from one sample in a study of neurological immune-mediated disorders. TCRdb re-derived calls from the 5' RACE reads in MiXCR, one entry per CDR3 protein. The sample holds 100,000 to 150,000 distinct CDR3 sequences; about 3.4% are singletons and the top ten take 1% to 1.5%. The material sequenced was PBMCs. Receptors were obtained from a woman aged 25 to 45 with multiple sclerosis. The CDR3 runs from the conserved cysteine through the conserved F or W. A D gene is named only where the DNA matches it firmly. For some rows the clone size is stated as once, few or many, or as a class when expanded; others skip it.

TRBV7-9	TRBJ2-1	TRBD2	many	TGTGCCAGCAGCTTATTGGGCGGGAGAGGGTCGGATGAGCAGTTCTTC	CASSLLGGRGSDEQFF
TRBV7-2	TRBJ1-5	-	-	TGTGCCAGCAGCTTAGGATGGTTTCCGGGGAATCAGCCCCAGCATTTT	CASSLGWFPGNQPQHF
TRBV25-1	TRBJ2-7	-	many	TGTGCCAGCAGTCCCGGGACGGCGGGATACGAGCAGTACTTC	CASSPGTAGYEQYF
TRBV13	TRBJ1-1	-	many	TGTGCCAGCAGCTTGCGGGCGTGGAGGGATCAAGGTGAAGCTTTCTTT	CASSLRAWRDQGEAFF
TRBV20-1	TRBJ1-2	TRBD1	many	TGCAGTGCTAGAGATGAAAGGGGGCGCGGCTACACCTTC	CSARDERGRGYTF
TRBV27	TRBJ2-7	-	many	TGTGCCAGCATTCTACGGGATCTCGCCTACGAGCAGTACTTC	CASILRDLAYEQYF
TRBV18	TRBJ2-7	TRBD2	many	TGTGCCAGCTCACCAGCTAGCGGGAGTTTGCGCGAGCAGTACTTC	CASSPASGSLREQYF
TRBV4-3	TRBJ2-3	-	-	TGCGCCAGCAGCCAAGACAGGGAGGGCACAGATACGCAGTATTTT	CASSQDREGTDTQYF
TRBV7-2	TRBJ2-7	TRBD2	-	TGTGCCAGCAGCGCTAGCGGGACCTACGAGCAGTACTTC	CASSASGTYEQYF
TRBV7-2	TRBJ1-5	-	many	TGTGCCAGCAGCTTCGGGACACATTTCGTTCAGCCCCAGCATTTT	CASSFGTHFVQPQHF
TRBV20-1	TRBJ2-4	-	many	TGCAGTGCTAGGGAGATCGACATTCAGTACTTC	CSAREIDIQYF
TRBV5-1	TRBJ1-2	-	many	TGCGCCAGCAGCCTCGGGGAAGGGGGCTATGGCTACACCTTC	CASSLGEGGYGYTF
TRBV25-1	TRBJ1-4	-	few	TGTGCCAGCAGCAAGGCCTCGCGAGAAGATGAAAAACTGTTTTTT	CASSKASREDEKLFF
TRBV5-1	TRBJ2-5	TRBD1	many	TGCGCCAGCAGCCTAACTGACAGGGCCCGGGGAGAGACCCAGTACTTC	CASSLTDRARGETQYF
TRBV20-1	TRBJ1-5	-	many	TGCAGTGCTAGGGCCGACAGAAATCAGCCCCAGCATTTT	CSARADRNQPQHF
TRBV14	TRBJ2-1	-	many	TGTGCCAGCAGCCAAGGAGGCAATGGGGTGGCCAATGAGCAGTTCTTC	CASSQGGNGVANEQFF
TRBV6-5	TRBJ2-2	-	many	TGTGCCAGCAGTTACTCCCCCCAAGCGAACACCGGGGAGCTGTTTTTT	CASSYSPQANTGELFF
TRBV20-1	TRBJ1-5	TRBD1	many	TGCAGTGCTAGGGCTCCGGGACAGGGCGGCAATCAGCCCCAGCATTTT	CSARAPGQGGNQPQHF
TRBV6-5	TRBJ2-1	TRBD2	-	TGTGCCAGCAGTTTAGTAGCGGGGGGGTTCAATGAGCAGTTCTTC	CASSLVAGGFNEQFF
TRBV6-2/TRBV6-3	TRBJ1-1	-	many	TGTGCCAGCGGACTCCGGGACCCCCTGAACCTGAACACTGAAGCTTTCTTT	CASGLRDPLNLNTEAFF
TRBV11-2	TRBJ2-1	-	many	TGTGCCAGCAGGGGGCAGGGGTCTGAGCAGTTCTTC	CASRGQGSEQFF
TRBV20-1	TRBJ2-3	TRBD2	many	TGCAGTGCTCCCCGGGGGGGGGGCTACACAGATACGCAGTATTTT	CSAPRGGGYTDTQYF
TRBV5-1	TRBJ2-3	-	few	TGCGCCAGCAGCTTGGTCGGTCAAGGCACAGATACGCAGTATTTT	CASSLVGQGTDTQYF
TRBV20-1	TRBJ2-3	-	many	TGCAGTGCGGCAGACGTTAGCACAGATACGCAGTATTTT	CSAADVSTDTQYF
TRBV5-6	TRBJ2-5	-	many	TGTGCCAGCAGCTTGGGCAGGAGGGAGACCCAGTACTTC	CASSLGRRETQYF
TRBV11-3	TRBJ2-1	TRBD1	-	TGTGCCAGCAGCACCGGGACAGGGGGCGTATACAATGAGCAGTTCTTC	CASSTGTGGVYNEQFF
TRBV12-3/TRBV12-4	TRBJ2-7	-	many	TGTGCCAGCAGTCGCGGTGAAGTTTCCTACGAGCAGTACTTC	CASSRGEVSYEQYF
TRBV20-1	TRBJ2-7	-	many	TGCAGTGCTAGGCTACTTACACAGGGACCGTCGAACGAGCAGTACTTC	CSARLLTQGPSNEQYF
TRBV7-2	TRBJ1-4	-	many	TGTGCCAGCAGCCCAGACAGCTTAAATGAAAAACTGTTTTTT	CASSPDSLNEKLFF
TRBV29-1	TRBJ1-4	TRBD1	many	TGCAGCGTTGAGAGACAGGGAAAACTGTTTTTT	CSVERQGKLFF
TRBV6-2/TRBV6-3	TRBJ2-1	-	many	TGTGCCAGCAGTTACAGGGATGAGCAGTTCTTC	CASSYRDEQFF
TRBV9	TRBJ2-3	-	many	TGTGCCAGCAGCTCTAGCCTGCCGGGAGATACGCAGTATTTT	CASSSSLPGDTQYF
TRBV18	TRBJ1-1	-	many	TGTGCCAGCTCACCCCTCCCAGGGGACACTGAAGCTTTCTTT	CASSPLPGDTEAFF
TRBV6-2/TRBV6-3	TRBJ2-1	TRBD1	many	TGTGCCAGCAGTTCCCCTAAACGGGACAGGGGGCGCCGGGGTAATAGAGACGAGCAGTTCTTC	CASSSPKRDRGRRGNRDEQFF
TRBV12-3/TRBV12-4	TRBJ2-2	-	many	TGTGCCAGTACGCGGAGGAGGGGGCGAATCTCGTCGGCCGGGGAGCTGTTTTTT	CASTRRRGRISSAGELFF
TRBV5-5	TRBJ2-5	-	many	TGTGCCAGCAGCTTATTTCCCGGGAGCGAGGGTCAAGAGACCCAGTACTTC	CASSLFPGSEGQETQYF
TRBV4-1	TRBJ1-6	-	-	TGCGCCAGCAGCCCCGACGGTTCGCCCCTCCACTTT	CASSPDGSPLHF
TRBV5-8	TRBJ2-7	-	many	TGTGCCAGCAGCCCAGGTGAGGGCGGCGAGCAGTACTTC	CASSPGEGGEQYF
TRBV20-1	TRBJ2-1	-	many	TGCAGTGCTAGGGGAAGGACACAAATGTACAATGAGCAGTTCTTC	CSARGRTQMYNEQFF
TRBV7-9	TRBJ2-1	-	many	TGTGCCAGCAGCTTCGGGAGCTCCTACAATGAGCAGTTCTTC	CASSFGSSYNEQFF
TRBV5-1	TRBJ1-1	TRBD1	many	TGCGCCAGCAGCCAGGGACAGGGTATATTCAGTGAAGCTTTCTTT	CASSQGQGIFSEAFF